What follows are 26 T cell receptor beta chains derived from one specimen sequenced in a study of T cells in pancreatic ductal adenocarcinoma. The selected patients with pancreatic ductal adenocarcinoma had surgery but no neoadjuvant therapy. The repertoire was sequenced with immunoSEQ multiplex PCR; TCRdb's copy has only in-frame clones and lacks some. The data hold over 85,000 clones, with about 95% observed a single time. Sequencing input: PBMCs. These receptors came from a human donor with pancreatic ductal adenocarcinoma.

The chain employs TRBV7-8 and TRBJ1-2; TRBD1 might be the D (5 bases). CDR1 is SGHVS, CDR2 FQNEAQ, per germline. Trimming cost V 5 bases and J 0 bases, with 16 bases left between them. The CDR3 runs 16 residues. The CDR3 spells CASSRTPTGANYGYTF. The CDR3 coding sequence is TGTGCCAGCAGCCGGACCCCGACGGGGGCTAACTATGGCTACACCTTC.

The rearrangement joins TRBV6-1 to TRBJ1-5; tentative D call: TRBD1 (5 bases). The CDR3 loop spans 15 amino acids. V was clipped by 2 bases and J by 3 bases, with 11 bases between them. CDR1 is MNHNS and CDR2 is SASEGT in the germline V gene. The CDR3 nucleotides read TGTGCCAGCAGTGAAAGGGGCCGCTTCAATCAGCCCCAGCATTTT. Translation: CASSERGRFNQPQHF.

This clone appeared a few times. The junction shows a germline mismatch at one end, possibly a read error. This chain uses TRBV30 with TRBJ1-4, with a possible D match to TRBD1 (6 bases). This CDR3 region has 11 residues. CDR1 is GTSNPN and CDR2 is SVGIG in the germline V gene (reference sequence). The CDR3, as DNA: TGTGCCTGGGGAGGCGACAGGAAGACTGTTTTT. Its translation is CAWGGDRKTVF.

This chain uses TRBV5-4 with TRBJ2-5; the match to TRBD2 covers 9 bases. Germline CDR1 and CDR2: SGHNT and YYREEE (reference sequence). With V trimmed by 4 bases and J by 8 bases, 15 bases remained unmatched. This CDR3 is built from 16 residues. In DNA, the CDR3 is TGTGCCAGCAGCCTCCGGGACAAGATAGCGGGAGAAACCCAGTACTTC. Translation: CASSLRDKIAGETQYF.

In its sample, this clone was seen once. The J gene is TRBJ2-1, the V gene TRBV11-2; 12 bases map to TRBD2. CDR3 length: 17 amino acids. V lost 8 bases to trimming and J lost 0 bases; unmatched junction nucleotides: 8. Germline CDR1 is SGHAT and CDR2 is FQNNGV. The CDR3 loop is CASRSLAGGLSYNEQFF. The CDR3, as DNA: TGTGCCAGCCGCTCACTAGCGGGAGGACTCTCCTACAATGAGCAGTTCTTC.

The chain employs TRBV5-1 and TRBJ2-3; weak D call: TRBD2 (6 bases). V lost 0 bases and J 1 base, leaving 12 bases between the germline ends. This CDR3 has 16 amino acids. Germline assignment: CDR1 SGHRS and CDR2 YFSETQ. The CDR3 DNA sequence: TGCGCCAGCAGCTTGGCCGCGACGGGAGGCACAGATACGCAGTATTTT. Its protein product is CASSLAATGGTDTQYF.

V and J are TRBV6-4 and TRBJ2-4; 7 nucleotides agree with TRBD2. This CDR3 is 16 amino acids long. Germline values: CDR1 MRHNA, CDR2 SNTAGT. Trimming took 2 bases from V and 12 from J; bases not matched to a gene: 16. CDR3 loop: CASSDVAGVAFCNQYF. Written as DNA, the CDR3 is TGTGCCAGCAGTGACGTGGCGGGAGTCGCGTTTTGTAATCAGTACTTC.

This chain uses TRBV28 with TRBJ2-5, with D unresolved. This CDR3 comprises 12 residues. Germline V gene data show CDR1 as MDHEN and CDR2 as SYDVKM. The V end was cut by 3 bases, the J end by 5 bases, with 7 bases between. DNA of the CDR3: TGTGCCAGCAGTTTTTCCGAGGAGACCCAGTACTTC. The encoded protein is CASSFSEETQYF.

The rearrangement uses TRBV2 and TRBJ2-4; unclear D gene. Trimming pared 8 bases from V and 8 bases from J, leaving 22 bases between. CDR1 and CDR2 from the germline V gene are SNHLY and FYNNEI. CDR3 size: 15 residues. The CDR3 protein is CASGRSMEPLDIQYF. DNA of the CDR3: TGTGCCAGCGGCCGGTCCATGGAGCCTTTGGACATTCAGTACTTC. Looking up the rest from reference TRBV2 and TRBJ2-4 gives the full variable domain: EPEVTQTPSHQVTQMGQEVILRCVPISNHLYFYWYRQILGQKVEFLVSFYNNEISEKSEIFDDQFSVERPDGSNFTLKIRSTKLEDSAMYFCASGRSMEPLDIQYFGAGTRLSVL.

The CDR3 DNA reads TGTGCCAGCAGCCCGCGAGAGGGATGGGGGGAGCTGTTTTTT. This gives the protein CASSPREGWGELFF. The V call is TRBV27, the J call TRBJ2-2; a weak D match, TRBD2 (5 bases). Germline loops: CDR1 MNHEY, CDR2 SMNVEV (reference sequence). CDR3 length: 14 residues. V gave up 6 bases and J gave up 8 bases, with 16 bases separating them.

J is TRBJ2-3 and V is TRBV27; the match to TRBD2 covers 13 bases. Germline values: CDR1 MNHEY, CDR2 SMNVEV (reference sequence). The CDR3 length is 19 residues. Trimming cost V 5 bases and J 6 bases; bases outside gene matches: 17. CDR3 in amino acids: CASSIRTSGRGAVVDTQYF. The CDR3 nucleotides read TGTGCCAGCAGTATCCGGACTAGCGGGAGAGGGGCCGTTGTCGATACGCAGTATTTT.

The count of this clone is one. The chain couples TRBV5-7 to TRBJ2-5, with D possibly matching TRBD2 (5 bases). TRBV5-7 is an ORF; its function is uncertain. This CDR3 contains 14 residues. V dropped 2 bases and J dropped 0 bases, with 8 bases sitting between them. CDR3 residues: CASSLEGNQETQYF. The CDR3 DNA sequence: TGTGCCAGCAGCTTAGAGGGTAACCAAGAGACCCAGTACTTC.

The V and J genes are TRBV6-5 and TRBJ2-7; D is perhaps TRBD1 (7 bases). Germline values: CDR1 MNHEY, CDR2 SVGAGI. The CDR3 length is 14 residues. The V and J ends lost 7 bases and 4 bases respectively, with 17 bases between them. CDR3 in amino acids: CASIDSQGGYEQYF. In DNA, the CDR3 is TGTGCCAGCATAGACAGTCAGGGGGGTTACGAGCAGTACTTC.

The V gene is TRBV6-1, the J gene TRBJ2-3; possible D gene TRBD2, 6 bases. Germline assignment: CDR1 MNHNS and CDR2 SASEGT. The CDR3 runs to 14 residues. The V end was cut by 2 bases, the J end by 5 bases, with 11 bases between. This CDR3 is CASSEWGDGDTQYF. The CDR3 DNA reads TGTGCCAGCAGTGAATGGGGGGACGGAGATACGCAGTATTTT.

The J gene is TRBJ2-3, the V gene TRBV5-1; a weak D match, TRBD1 (6 bases). Germline lookup yields CDR1 SGHRS and CDR2 YFSETQ. V was cut by 0 bases and J by 2 bases, with 10 bases left in between. The CDR3 spans 15 residues. The chain's CDR3 is CASSLEGHPTDTQYF. Written as DNA, the CDR3 is TGCGCCAGCAGCTTGGAGGGACACCCCACAGATACGCAGTATTTT.

V usage is TRBV19 and J usage is TRBJ1-1; D remains unclear. The germline V gene encodes CDR1 LNHDA and CDR2 SQIVND (reference sequence). This CDR3 spans 15 amino acids. Trimming stripped 7 bases from V and 2 bases from J, with 17 bases between. The CDR3 here is CASKSGGRTNTEAFF. The CDR3 bases are TGTGCCAGTAAATCTGGAGGTCGGACTAACACTGAAGCTTTCTTT.

This chain links TRBV2 with TRBJ2-4, with D maybe TRBD1 (5 bases). The V gene lost 4 bases and the J gene lost 6 bases, with 13 bases spanning the gap. Per the germline V gene, CDR1 is SNHLY and CDR2 is FYNNEI. The CDR3 contains 14 residues. CDR3 loop: CASSGQGRRNIQYF. Here the CDR3 DNA reads TGTGCCAGCAGTGGCCAGGGTCGGAGAAACATTCAGTACTTC.

The rearrangement links TRBV5-4 to TRBJ2-3, with a tentative D call TRBD2 (6 bases). The CDR3 is 15 residues long. V was pared by 4 bases and J by 0 bases, with 12 bases between. The germline V gene encodes CDR1 SGHNT and CDR2 YYREEE (reference sequence). DNA of the CDR3: TGTGCCAGCAGCCGCGCGGGACTTAGCACAGATACGCAGTATTTT. Amino acids: CASSRAGLSTDTQYF.

The chain employs TRBV7-9 and TRBJ2-1; 8 bases line up with TRBD2. The CDR3 spans 16 residues. CDR1 SEHNR and CDR2 FQNEAQ come from the germline V gene (reference sequence). Losses at the gene ends were 2 bases for V and 7 bases for J; bases not matched to a gene: 10. The CDR3 loop is CASSLSDGRAGNEQFF. CDR3 bases: TGTGCCAGCAGCTTATCTGACGGGAGGGCCGGGAATGAGCAGTTCTTC.

J is TRBJ2-7 and V is TRBV18; D might be TRBD1 (6 bases). CDR1 and CDR2 (germline): KGHSH, LQKENI. Trimming cost V 1 base and J 3 bases, with 13 bases left between them. This CDR3 has 15 amino acids. In DNA, the CDR3 is TGTGCCAGCTCACCACGACAGGAAAGTATCTACGAGCAGTACTTC. Amino acids: CASSPRQESIYEQYF.

The chain recombines TRBV5-1 with TRBJ1-4, with D maybe TRBD1 (5 bases). V was pared by 0 bases and J by 5 bases, with 8 bases between. CDR1 SGHRS and CDR2 YFSETQ come from the germline V gene. The CDR3 length is 14 residues. CDR3 protein: CASSLGQPNEKLFF. CDR3 coding DNA: TGCGCCAGCAGCTTGGGACAGCCCAATGAAAAACTGTTTTTT.

The V and J genes are TRBV29-1 and TRBJ2-2; D is uncertain. The germline CDR1 and CDR2 sequences are SQVTM and ANQGSEA. The CDR3 runs to 12 residues. V lost 5 bases to trimming and J lost 1 base, with 5 bases between them. CDR3 residues: CSVSENTGELFF. Here the CDR3 DNA reads TGCAGCGTTTCAGAGAACACCGGGGAGCTGTTTTTT.

The chain uses TRBV18 and TRBJ1-5; 8 bases line up with TRBD1. V lost 6 bases, J lost 5 bases, and 6 bases stayed unmatched. Germline CDR1 and CDR2: KGHSH and LQKENI. The CDR3 covers 14 residues. The CDR3 bases are TGTGCCAGCTCTCTCGGACAGGGCGATCAGCCCCAGCATTTT. This encodes CASSLGQGDQPQHF.

This clone was picked up one time. The DNA of the CDR3 is TGTGCCAGCAGCGACCCGGGACTACACCTTTCAGATACGCAGTATTTT. Translated, it gives CASSDPGLHLSDTQYF. The genes are TRBV4-2 and TRBJ2-3; 7 bases match TRBD2. The CDR3 contains 16 residues. V trimming: 5 bases; J trimming: 4 bases; junction bases outside the gene matches: 12. CDR1 LGHNA and CDR2 YNFKEQ come from the germline V gene.

This chain links TRBV7-9 with TRBJ2-3, with TRBD2 identical over 7 bases. The CDR3 runs 15 residues. Germline CDR1 and CDR2: SEHNR and FQNEAQ (reference sequence). Trimming at V came to 1 base and at J to 4 bases, leaving 5 bases not matched to a gene. The CDR3 protein is CASSLGGRAADTQYF. The CDR3 DNA reads TGTGCCAGCAGCTTAGGAGGGAGGGCGGCAGATACGCAGTATTTT.

J is TRBJ2-2 and V is TRBV9; 8 bases line up with TRBD2. The CDR3 extends over 15 amino acids. Trimming removed 4 bases from V and 3 bases from J; junction bases left unmatched: 5. The germline V gene encodes CDR1 SGDLS and CDR2 YYNGEE. The CDR3 reads CASSSSGSYTGELFF. In DNA, the CDR3 is TGTGCCAGCAGCTCCAGCGGGAGTTACACCGGGGAGCTGTTTTTT.